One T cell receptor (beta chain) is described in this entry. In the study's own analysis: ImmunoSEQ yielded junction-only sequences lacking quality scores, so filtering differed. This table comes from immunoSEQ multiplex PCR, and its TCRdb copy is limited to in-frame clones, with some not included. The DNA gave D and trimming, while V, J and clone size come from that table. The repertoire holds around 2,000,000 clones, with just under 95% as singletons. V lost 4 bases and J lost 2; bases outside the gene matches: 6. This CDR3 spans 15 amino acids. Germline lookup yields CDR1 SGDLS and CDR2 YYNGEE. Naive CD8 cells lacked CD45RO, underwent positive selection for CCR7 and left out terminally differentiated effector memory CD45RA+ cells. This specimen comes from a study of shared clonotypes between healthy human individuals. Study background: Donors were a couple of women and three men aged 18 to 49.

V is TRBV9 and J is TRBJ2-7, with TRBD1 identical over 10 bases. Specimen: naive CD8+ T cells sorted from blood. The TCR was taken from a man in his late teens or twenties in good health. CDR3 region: CASSPSGQGTYEQYF. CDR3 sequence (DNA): TGTGCCAGCAGCCCTTCGGGACAGGGGACCTACGAGCAGTACTTC.